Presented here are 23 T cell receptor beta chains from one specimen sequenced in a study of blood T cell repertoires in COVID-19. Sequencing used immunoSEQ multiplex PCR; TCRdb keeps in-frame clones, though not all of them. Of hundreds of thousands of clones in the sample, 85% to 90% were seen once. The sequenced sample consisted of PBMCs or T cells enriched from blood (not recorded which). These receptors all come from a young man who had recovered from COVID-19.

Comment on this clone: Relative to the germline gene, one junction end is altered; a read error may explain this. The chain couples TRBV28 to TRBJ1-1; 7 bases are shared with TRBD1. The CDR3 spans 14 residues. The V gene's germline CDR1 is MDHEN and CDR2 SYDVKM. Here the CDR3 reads CATLWTGLKTEAFF. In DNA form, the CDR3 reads TGTGCCACCCTATGGACAGGCTTGAAAACTGAAGCTTTCTTT. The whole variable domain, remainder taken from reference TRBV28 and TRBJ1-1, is DVKVTQSSRYLVKRTGEKVFLECVQDMDHENMFWYRQDPGLGLRLIYFSYDVKMKEKGDIPEGYSVSREKKERFSLILESASTNQTSMYLCATLWTGLKTEAFFGQGTRLTVV.

CDR3 region: CASSEKNTGGRANGTEAFF. CDR3 DNA: TGTGCCAGCAGCGAGAAGAATACAGGGGGCAGGGCGAACGGGACTGAAGCTTTCTTT. This chain uses TRBV7-9 with TRBJ1-1; TRBD1 agrees at 9 bases. The CDR3 length is 19 residues. The germline V gene encodes CDR1 SEHNR and CDR2 FQNEAQ (reference sequence). Trimming removed 5 bases from V and 5 bases from J; junction bases left unmatched: 21.

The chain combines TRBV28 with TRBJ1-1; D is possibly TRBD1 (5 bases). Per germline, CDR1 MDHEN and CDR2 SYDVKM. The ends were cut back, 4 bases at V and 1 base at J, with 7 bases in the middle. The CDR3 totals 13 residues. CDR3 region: CASSSQGNTEAFF. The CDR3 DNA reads TGTGCCAGCAGTTCCCAGGGGAACACTGAAGCTTTCTTT.

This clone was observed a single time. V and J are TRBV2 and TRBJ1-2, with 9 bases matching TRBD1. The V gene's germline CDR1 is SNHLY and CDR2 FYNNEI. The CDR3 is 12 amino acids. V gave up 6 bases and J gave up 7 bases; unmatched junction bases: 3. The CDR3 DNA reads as TGTGCCAGCAGACAGGGGGCTGGTGGCTACACCTTC. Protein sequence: CASRQGAGGYTF.

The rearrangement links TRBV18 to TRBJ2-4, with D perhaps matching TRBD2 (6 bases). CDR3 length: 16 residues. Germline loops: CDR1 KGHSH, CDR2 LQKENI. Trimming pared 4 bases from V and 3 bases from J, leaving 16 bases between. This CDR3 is CASSQRLGVGKNIQYF. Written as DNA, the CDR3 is TGTGCCAGCTCACAACGACTAGGGGTTGGCAAAAACATTCAGTACTTC.

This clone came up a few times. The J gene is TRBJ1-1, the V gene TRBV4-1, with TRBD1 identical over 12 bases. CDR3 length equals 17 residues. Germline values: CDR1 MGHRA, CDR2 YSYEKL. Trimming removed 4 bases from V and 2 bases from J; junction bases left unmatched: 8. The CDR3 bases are TGCGCCAGCAGCCCGCGATGGGACAGGGGGCTCAACACTGAAGCTTTCTTT. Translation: CASSPRWDRGLNTEAFF.

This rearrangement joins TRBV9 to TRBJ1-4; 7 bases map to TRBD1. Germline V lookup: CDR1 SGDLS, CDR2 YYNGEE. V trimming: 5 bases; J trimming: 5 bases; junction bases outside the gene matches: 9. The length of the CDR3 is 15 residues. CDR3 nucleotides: TGTGCCAGCAGTGCTACAGGGGCGATAAATGAAAAACTGTTTTTT. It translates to CASSATGAINEKLFF.

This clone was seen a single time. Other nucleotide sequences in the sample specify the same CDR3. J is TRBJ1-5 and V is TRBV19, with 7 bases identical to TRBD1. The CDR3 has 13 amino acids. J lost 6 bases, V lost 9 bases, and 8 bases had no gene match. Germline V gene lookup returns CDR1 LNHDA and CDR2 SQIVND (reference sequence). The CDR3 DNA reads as TGTGCCAGCTCGGGAGGGGGCGGTCAGCCCCAGCATTTT. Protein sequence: CASSGGGGQPQHF.

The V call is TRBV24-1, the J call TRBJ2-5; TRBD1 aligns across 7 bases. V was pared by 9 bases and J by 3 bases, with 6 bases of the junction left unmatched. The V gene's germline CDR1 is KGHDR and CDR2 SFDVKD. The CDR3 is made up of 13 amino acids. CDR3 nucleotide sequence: TGTGCCACCGGGACAGACAAAGAAGAGACCCAGTACTTC. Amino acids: CATGTDKEETQYF.

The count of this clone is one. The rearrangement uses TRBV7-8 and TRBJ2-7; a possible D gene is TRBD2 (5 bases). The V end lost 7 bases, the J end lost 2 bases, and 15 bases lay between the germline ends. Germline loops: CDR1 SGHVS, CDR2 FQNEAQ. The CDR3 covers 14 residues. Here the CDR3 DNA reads TGTGCCAGCACTGAGGGATCCGGACCCTACGAGCAGTACTTC. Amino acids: CASTEGSGPYEQYF.

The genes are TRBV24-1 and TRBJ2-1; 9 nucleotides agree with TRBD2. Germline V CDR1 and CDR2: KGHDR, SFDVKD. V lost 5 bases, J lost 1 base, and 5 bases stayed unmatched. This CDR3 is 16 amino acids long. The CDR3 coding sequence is TGTGCCACCAGTGCGGAAAGCGGGAGGTCCTACAATGAGCAGTTCTTC. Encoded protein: CATSAESGRSYNEQFF.

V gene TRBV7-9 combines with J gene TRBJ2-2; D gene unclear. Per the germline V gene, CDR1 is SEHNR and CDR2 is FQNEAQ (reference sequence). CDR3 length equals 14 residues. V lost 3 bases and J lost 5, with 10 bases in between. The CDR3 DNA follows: TGTGCCAGCAGCTTCTCCAGTCCGACCGGGGAGCTGTTTTTT. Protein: CASSFSSPTGELFF.

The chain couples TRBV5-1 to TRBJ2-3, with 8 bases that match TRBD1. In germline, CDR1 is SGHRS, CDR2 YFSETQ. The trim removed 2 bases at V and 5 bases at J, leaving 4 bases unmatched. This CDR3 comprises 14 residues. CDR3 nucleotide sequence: TGCGCCAGCAGCTTACAGGGGGATGTAGATACGCAGTATTTT. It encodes CASSLQGDVDTQYF.

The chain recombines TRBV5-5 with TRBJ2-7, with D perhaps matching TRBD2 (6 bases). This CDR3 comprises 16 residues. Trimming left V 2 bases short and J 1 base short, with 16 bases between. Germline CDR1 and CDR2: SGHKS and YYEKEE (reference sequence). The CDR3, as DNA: TGTGCCAGCAGCTTCGCGGCTTGGGGGGATTCCTACGAGCAGTACTTC. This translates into CASSFAAWGDSYEQYF.

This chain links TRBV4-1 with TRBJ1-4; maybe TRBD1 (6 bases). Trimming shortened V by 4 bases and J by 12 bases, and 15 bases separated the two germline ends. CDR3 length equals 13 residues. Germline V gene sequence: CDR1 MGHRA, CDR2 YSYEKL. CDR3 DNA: TGCGCCAGCAGCCCCATAACAGGGAGGGAACTGTTTTTT. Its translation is CASSPITGRELFF.

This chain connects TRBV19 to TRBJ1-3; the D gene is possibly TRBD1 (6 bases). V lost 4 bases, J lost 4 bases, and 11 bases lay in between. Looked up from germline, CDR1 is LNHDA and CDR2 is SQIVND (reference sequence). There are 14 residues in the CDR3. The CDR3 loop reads CASSRQVSGNTIYF. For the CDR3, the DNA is TGTGCCAGTAGTAGACAGGTCTCCGGAAACACCATATATTTT.

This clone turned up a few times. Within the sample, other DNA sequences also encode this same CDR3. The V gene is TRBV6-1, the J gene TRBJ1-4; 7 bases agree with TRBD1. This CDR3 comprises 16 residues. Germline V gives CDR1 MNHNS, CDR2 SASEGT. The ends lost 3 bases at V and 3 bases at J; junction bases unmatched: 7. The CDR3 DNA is TGTGCCAGCAGTGAGGACTTTGGGACAGCTAATGAAAAACTGTTTTTT. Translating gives CASSEDFGTANEKLFF.

The CDR3 spells CASSASSGLNSPLHF. The CDR3 coding sequence is TGCGCCAGCAGTGCATCCTCGGGACTAAATTCACCCCTCCACTTT. The gene calls are TRBV10-1 and TRBJ1-6, with D maybe TRBD1 (5 bases). The CDR3 runs to 15 residues. V was clipped by 4 bases and J by 7 bases, with 14 bases between them. CDR1 WNHNN and CDR2 SYGVQD come from the germline V gene (reference sequence).

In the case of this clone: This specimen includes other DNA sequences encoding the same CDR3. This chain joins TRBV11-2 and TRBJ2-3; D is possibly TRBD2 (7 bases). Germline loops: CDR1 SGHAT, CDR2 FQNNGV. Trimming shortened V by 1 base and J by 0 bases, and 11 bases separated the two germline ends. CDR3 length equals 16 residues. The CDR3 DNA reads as TGTGCCAGCAGCTTAGTTGCGGGGGCTAGCACAGATACGCAGTATTTT. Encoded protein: CASSLVAGASTDTQYF.

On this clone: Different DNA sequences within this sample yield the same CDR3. DNA of the CDR3: TGCGCCAGCAGCCAAGCCAGCTCCTACGAGCAGTACTTC. Translating it yields CASSQASSYEQYF. The chain joins TRBV4-1 to TRBJ2-7; D unclear. Germline V gives CDR1 MGHRA, CDR2 YSYEKL. The CDR3 has 13 amino acids. V was cut by 1 base and J by 0 bases, with 4 bases left in between.

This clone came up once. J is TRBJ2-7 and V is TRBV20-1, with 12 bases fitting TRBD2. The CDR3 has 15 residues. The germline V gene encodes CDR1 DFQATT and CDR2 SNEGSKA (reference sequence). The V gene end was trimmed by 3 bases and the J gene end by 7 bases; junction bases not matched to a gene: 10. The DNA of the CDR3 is TGCAGTGCTAGTGGTTCTAGCGGGAGGGTAGGAGAGCAGTACTTC. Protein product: CSASGSSGRVGEQYF.

CDR3 nucleotides: TGTGCCAGCAGCCGACAAGACACCGGGGAGCTGTTTTTT. Protein sequence: CASSRQDTGELFF. The chain carries TRBV11-3 and TRBJ2-2; D is unclear. The V end lost 5 bases, the J end lost 3 bases, and 7 bases lay between the germline ends. The CDR3 is 13 residues long. CDR1 is SGHNT, CDR2 YENEEA, per germline.

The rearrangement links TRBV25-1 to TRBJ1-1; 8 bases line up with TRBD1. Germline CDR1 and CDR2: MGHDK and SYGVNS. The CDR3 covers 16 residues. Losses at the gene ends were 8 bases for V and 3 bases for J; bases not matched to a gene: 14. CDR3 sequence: CASSLYQGAGDTEAFF. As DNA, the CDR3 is TGTGCCAGCTCCCTCTATCAGGGGGCAGGGGACACTGAAGCTTTCTTT.